This T cell receptor (beta chain) comes out of a study of T-cell memory formation after mild COVID-19. For the study at large: Largely donor-specific sequence clusters came from two donors.

Trimming stripped 0 bases from V and 1 base from J, with 3 bases between. The CDR3 runs to 14 residues. CDR1 MNHEY and CDR2 SVGEGT come from the germline V gene. MiXCR, run by TCRdb on the 5' RACE reads, gives a single entry per CDR3 protein. In the table there are 250,000 to 300,000 distinct CDR3 sequences, about 16% of which are singletons. V is TRBV6-2 or TRBV6-3 and J is TRBJ2-2, with no clear D. Sequenced input: PBMCs or a T cell subset sorted from them (not recorded which). This receptor was obtained from a man aged 18 to 30 who had mild COVID-19 (a few samples of this study predate the infection). Cell type and time point are not known. As DNA, the CDR3 is TGTGCCAGCAGTTACTCAGGGAACACCGGGGAGCTGTTTTTT. The encoded protein is CASSYSGNTGELFF.